This T cell receptor beta chain came from a study of blood T cell repertoires in COVID-19 (dated by TCRdb to about 2020). Regarding the study in general: The collaborator samples originated in the United States, Italy and Spain and spanned the acute and convalescent phases of COVID-19. The prospective study material was composed of cDNA or gDNA derived from T cells, B-cell-depleted T cells, or PBMCs. Deeply sampled blood TCRbeta repertoires from subjects exposed to, actively infected with, or recovered from COVID-19 were included in the dataset. The repertoires were made available in a free public database intended to serve as a resource for research on the immune response to SARS-CoV-2. Samples came from the ongoing ImmuneRACE study (first 160 participants) plus 1,254 subjects from 6 global collaborators. Sample metadata almost always included a de-identified subject ID, COVID-19 status, age in years and sex. Where available, HLA class I and class II types were obtained from metadata supplied by the sample provider rather than from assay-based typing.

As regards this clone: Its specific antigen is unknown. No base-level quality is on record; no much larger clone is a single base apart.

TCRbeta CDR3 regions were amplified from genomic DNA using the immunoSEQ Assay, a bias-controlled multiplex PCR. The authors' pipeline ran thus. Nucleated cell counts per sample were estimated from amplification of reference gene primers within the assay. To quantify the absolute abundance of each unique TCRbeta CDR3 rearrangement, sequence reads were collapsed and filtered. For each sample, productive Simpson clonality was calculated as the square root of Simpson's diversity index across productive rearrangements. TCRdb mirrors the immuneACCESS table, restricted to in-frame sequences. Some clones are absent from its copies; in checked studies, under half trace to an unresolved V gene, and the reason for the others is unknown. The D gene and trimming were derived from the DNA, and the V and J assignments and clone size from that table. Across this sample there are around 450,000 clones, with about 85% seen only once. About 2.1% of the sample is held by the ten biggest clonotypes.

In the prospective study, participants were about 18 to 100 years old, resided in about 25 geographic areas of the United States, and were enrolled through a virtual design. To assign participants to cohorts, the prospective study relied on clinical history that participants themselves reported in a screening survey and a study questionnaire. Mobile phlebotomists in the prospective study collected whole blood, serum and a nasopharyngeal or oropharyngeal swab from every participant. Prospective study participants could optionally give additional blood draws and questionnaires over a roughly 2-month period. Blood samples from the prospective study were shipped frozen or at room temperature prior to DNA extraction. CDR1 and CDR2, per the germline V gene, are SGDLS and YYNGEE. CDR3 length: 16 amino acids, cysteine to phenylalanine. The read is trimmed to its CDR3 DNA, 48 bases read in frame from base 1. Unmatched junction bases come to 11, with V trimmed by 4 bases and J by 4 bases.

The paper as a whole reports these results and caveats: How much clinical and demographic metadata was included differed by source and by participant, and the metadata was provided uncurated.

In this chain, TRBV9 is recombined with TRBJ1-3; 7 junctional bases match TRBD1. The receptor was isolated from a young woman with acute COVID-19. Sequencing was done on a sample of PBMCs or T cells enriched from blood (not recorded which). The DNA is TGTGCCAGCAGCCCTTCCCCAGGGGGATCAGGAAACACCATATATTTT. Its protein product is CASSPSPGGSGNTIYF.